The 31 T cell receptor beta chains given below trace back to one sample, sequenced in a study of T-cell reconstitution after alpha-beta-depleted transplantation in children. Unique molecular identifiers were incorporated when the TCRbeta library was constructed. TCRdb independently ran MiXCR on the PCR reads; one entry per CDR3 protein. The sample lists about 200,000 distinct CDR3 sequences, around 9.2% seen once, with 35% in the top ten. The specimen comprised PBMCs, mostly from graft donor cells, sampled 360 days after TCRalphabeta/CD19-depleted stem cell transplant. The receptors stem from a male patient between 2 and 10 years old who had a stem cell transplant for acute myeloid leukemia, so the T cells may come from the graft donor.

This clonotype was picked up a small number of times. The rearrangement links TRBV7-6 to TRBJ1-1; 8 bases map to TRBD1. This CDR3 is built from 15 residues. CDR1 is SGHVS and CDR2 is FNYEAQ in the germline V gene. Losses at the gene ends were 2 bases for V and 5 bases for J; bases not matched to a gene: 7. CDR3 sequence reads: CASSLSQTGVTEAFF. CDR3 bases: TGTGCCAGCAGCTTATCCCAGACAGGGGTGACTGAAGCTTTCTTT. Combining the CDR3 with reference TRBV7-6 and TRBJ1-1 gives the whole variable domain GAGVSQSPRYKVTKRGQDVALRCDPISGHVSLYWYRQALGQGPEFLTYFNYEAQQDKSGLPNDRFSAERPEGSISTLTIQRTEQRDSAMYRCASSLSQTGVTEAFFGQGTRLTVV.

The table lists this clonotype with a few counts. The rearrangement joins TRBV12-3 or TRBV12-4 to TRBJ1-1; D possibly corresponds to TRBD1 (5 bases). There are 16 residues in the CDR3. Between the trimmed V and J ends, which lost 8 bases and 0 bases, there was a span of 19 bases. As DNA, the CDR3 is TGTGCCAGCCACTCATGGGGACGGGGCTTGAACACTGAAGCTTTCTTT. Protein sequence: CASHSWGRGLNTEAFF.

For this clonotype: A much more abundant neighbour one base away suggests this may be a read error. This sequence joins TRBV12-3 or TRBV12-4 and TRBJ1-1, with unresolved D. V dropped 5 bases and J dropped 6 bases, with 13 bases sitting between them. The CDR3 sequence is 13 residues long. The CDR3 DNA sequence: TGTGCCAGCAGTGCCCAGGTAAGGTCTGAAGCTTTCTTT. This encodes CASSAQVRSEAFF.

This clonotype was seen at least ten times. The V gene is TRBV20-1, the J gene TRBJ2-7; 11 bases are shared with TRBD2. Trimming at V came to 5 bases and at J to 2 bases, leaving 8 bases not matched to a gene. This CDR3 is built from 15 residues. The germline gives CDR1 DFQATT, CDR2 SNEGSKA (reference sequence). The CDR3 loop reads CSALNRLAGPYEQYF. CDR3 sequence (DNA): TGCAGTGCTTTAAACAGACTAGCGGGACCCTACGAGCAGTACTTC.

The chain couples TRBV7-3 to TRBJ2-1; the D gene is possibly TRBD2 (7 bases). The germline V gene encodes CDR1 SGHTA and CDR2 FQGTGA. The CDR3 extends over 16 amino acids. Trimming shortened V by 6 bases and J by 0 bases, and 15 bases separated the two germline ends. The CDR3 DNA follows: TGTGCCAGCAGTACTAGGGGGAGGGTCTCCTACAATGAGCAGTTCTTC. This translates into CASSTRGRVSYNEQFF. The variable domain in full, with the rest retrieved from reference TRBV7-3 and TRBJ2-1, is GAGVSQTPSNKVTEKGKYVELRCDPISGHTALYWYRQSLGQGPEFLIYFQGTGAADDSGLPNDRFFAVRPEGSVSTLKIQRTERGDSAVYLCASSTRGRVSYNEQFFGPGTRLTVL.

Many counts were recorded for this clonotype. Mismatch with germline at one junction end may stem from a read error. The chain combines TRBV29-1 with TRBJ2-3; 7 nucleotides match TRBD1. The CDR3 is made up of 14 amino acids. CDR1 and CDR2 from the germline V gene are SQVTM and ANQGSEA. Here the CDR3 DNA reads TGCAGCGTCGAAGGGACAGCACTCACAGATACGCAGTATTTT. Translated: CSVEGTALTDTQYF.

This clonotype was detected ten times or more. The chain links TRBV5-6 to TRBJ2-1; D perhaps matches TRBD2 (6 bases). CDR3 length: 13 amino acids. Deletions cut 0 bases from V and 7 bases from J, with 8 bases between. The V gene's germline CDR1 is SGHDT and CDR2 YYEEEE. The CDR3 spells CASSLVGGNEQFF. DNA for the CDR3: TGTGCCAGCAGCTTGGTCGGGGGAAATGAGCAGTTCTTC.

This clonotype was counted only a few times. The V call is TRBV6-1, the J call TRBJ2-4, with TRBD2 matching over 9 bases. V was clipped by 2 bases and J by 10 bases; unmatched bases: 6. CDR3 length equals 14 residues. Germline CDR1 reads MNHNS; CDR2 reads SASEGT. In DNA form, the CDR3 reads TGTGCCAGCAGTGAACGCGGGGGGGCCGGGATTCAGTACTTC. It codes for CASSERGGAGIQYF.

The rearrangement joins TRBV7-6 to TRBJ2-1, with a tentative D call TRBD2 (5 bases). Germline V gene sequence: CDR1 SGHVS, CDR2 FNYEAQ. Trimming took 1 base from V and 8 from J, leaving 12 bases between them. There are 14 residues in the CDR3. CDR3 DNA: TGTGCCAGCAGCTTAGAGAGGGAAGGGCATGAGCAGTTCTTC. Translated: CASSLEREGHEQFF.

V usage is TRBV6-5 and J usage is TRBJ2-1; D not certain. Trimming shortened V by 0 bases and J by 5 bases, and 14 bases separated the two germline ends. The germline CDR1 and CDR2 sequences are MNHEY and SVGAGI. The CDR3 runs to 16 residues. CDR3 coding DNA: TGTGCCAGCAGTTACTCTGGCCTATCCCTCCACAATGAGCAGTTCTTC. Translating gives CASSYSGLSLHNEQFF.

A few counts support this clonotype. J is TRBJ2-7 and V is TRBV29-1; no clear D. CDR1 SQVTM and CDR2 ANQGSEA come from the germline V gene. This CDR3 contains 15 residues. The V end lost 2 bases, the J end lost 0 bases, and 14 bases lay between the germline ends. CDR3 sequence reads: CSVEFTGLSSYEQYF. The CDR3 DNA reads TGCAGCGTTGAATTTACGGGTTTAAGCTCCTACGAGCAGTACTTC.

Ten or more counts support this clonotype. This sequence joins TRBV20-1 and TRBJ2-1; 7 positions agree with TRBD2. With 2 bases clipped from V and 11 bases from J, the junction kept 6 bases outside the gene matches. The germline CDR1 and CDR2 sequences are DFQATT and SNEGSKA (reference sequence). The CDR3 is made up of 12 amino acids. The CDR3 DNA reads TGCAGTGCTAGAAATGACGGGACTAAGCAGTTCTTC. It specifies CSARNDGTKQFF.

This clonotype appeared many times. The rearrangement links TRBV20-1 to TRBJ2-1; 13 positions match TRBD2. CDR3 length: 15 amino acids. The germline V gene encodes CDR1 DFQATT and CDR2 SNEGSKA (reference sequence). V lost 6 bases to trimming and J lost 7 bases; unmatched junction nucleotides: 9. This CDR3 is CSALLLAGGLNEQFF. CDR3 in DNA: TGCAGTGCGCTATTACTAGCGGGAGGGCTGAATGAGCAGTTCTTC.

There are a few counts of this clonotype. The chain combines TRBV27 with TRBJ2-7; D is unclear. CDR3 length: 14 amino acids. Germline-derived CDR1 and CDR2 are MNHEY and SMNVEV (reference sequence). The V end was cut by 2 bases, the J end by 1 base, with 9 bases between. In DNA form, the CDR3 reads TGTGCCAGCAGTTTAAAGGGCCGATCCTACGAGCAGTACTTC. Its translation is CASSLKGRSYEQYF.

The rearrangement links TRBV20-1 to TRBJ2-3, with TRBD1 matching over 10 bases. This CDR3 is built from 14 residues. The V and J ends lost 4 bases and 2 bases, in that order; junction bases with no gene match: 3. CDR1 is DFQATT and CDR2 is SNEGSKA in the germline V gene (reference sequence). CDR3 DNA sequence: TGCAGTGCTACCGGGACAGGGGTCACAGATACGCAGTATTTT. Encoded protein: CSATGTGVTDTQYF.

This clonotype was observed a few times. The chain couples TRBV7-9 to TRBJ2-1; D is tentatively TRBD1 or TRBD2 (5 bases each). V was shortened by 3 bases and J by 3 bases, with 12 bases between the two germline ends. The CDR3 is 15 residues long. Looked up from germline, CDR1 is SEHNR and CDR2 is FQNEAQ (reference sequence). CDR3 residues: CASSFGGVVYNEQFF. CDR3 bases: TGTGCCAGCAGCTTTGGGGGAGTTGTCTACAATGAGCAGTTCTTC.

This clonotype occurred many times. The chain uses TRBV7-2 and TRBJ1-1; D unclear. The germline V gene encodes CDR1 SGHTA and CDR2 FQGNSA. The V end was cut by 3 bases, the J end by 0 bases, with 11 bases between. The CDR3 is 15 amino acids. The CDR3 coding sequence is TGTGCCAGCAGCTTCGGCGGAGGACTGAACACTGAAGCTTTCTTT. Translating it yields CASSFGGGLNTEAFF.

The sample holds a few counts of this clonotype. The chain links TRBV20-1 to TRBJ2-5; TRBD1 matches 11 bases. Looked up from germline, CDR1 is DFQATT and CDR2 is SNEGSKA (reference sequence). V lost 0 bases, J lost 5 bases, and 5 bases stayed unmatched. The CDR3 totals 15 residues. CDR3 protein: CSARDPGTGGETQYF. CDR3 coding DNA: TGCAGTGCTAGAGATCCCGGGACAGGGGGTGAGACCCAGTACTTC.

This clonotype was seen at least ten times. This rearrangement joins TRBV29-1 to TRBJ2-3; D may correspond to TRBD1 or TRBD2 (5 bases each). The CDR3 totals 15 residues. The germline V gene encodes CDR1 SQVTM and CDR2 ANQGSEA. Trimming took off 5 bases at V and 2 bases at J, with 17 bases between the two ends. DNA for the CDR3: TGCAGCGTTCCCCGCCAGGGACCCTTCACAGATACGCAGTATTTT. It codes for CSVPRQGPFTDTQYF.

This clonotype came up many times. V gene TRBV12-3 or TRBV12-4 combines with J gene TRBJ1-5, with D uncertain. Deletions cut 6 bases from V and 9 bases from J, with 18 bases between. There are 14 residues in the CDR3. The CDR3 here is CASSLDGLLWPQHF. The CDR3 DNA reads as TGTGCCAGCAGCCTTGACGGACTCCTATGGCCCCAGCATTTT.

This CDR3 is CASSYRDGLYEQFF. The CDR3 nucleotides read TGTGCCAGCAGCTACCGGGACGGTCTCTATGAGCAGTTCTTC. The chain links TRBV11-2 to TRBJ2-1; D may match TRBD1 or TRBD2 (5 bases each). The CDR3 loop spans 14 amino acids. Trimming left V 4 bases short and J 8 bases short, with 15 bases between. Looked up from germline, CDR1 is SGHAT and CDR2 is FQNNGV.

This clonotype was seen ten or more times. The chain employs TRBV20-1 and TRBJ2-7; 8 bases match TRBD2. The V segment lost 6 bases and the J segment 3 bases; nucleotides outside the gene matches: 4. Germline V gene lookup returns CDR1 DFQATT and CDR2 SNEGSKA (reference sequence). The CDR3 is 12 amino acids. The CDR3: CSAGRGGYEQYF. The CDR3 DNA sequence: TGCAGTGCAGGACGGGGGGGCTACGAGCAGTACTTC.

The chain recombines TRBV7-2 with TRBJ2-4; possibly TRBD1 for D (6 bases). This CDR3 region has 13 residues. The germline CDR1 and CDR2 sequences are SGHTA and FQGNSA. V lost 3 bases, J lost 6 bases, and 9 bases lay in between. The CDR3 is CASSLGHINIQYF. The DNA of the CDR3 is TGTGCCAGCAGCTTGGGACATATAAACATTCAGTACTTC.

This clonotype was picked up many times. This sequence joins TRBV2 and TRBJ1-1; tentatively, D is TRBD1 (5 bases). Trimming pared 3 bases from V and 1 base from J, leaving 6 bases between. Germline CDR1 is SNHLY and CDR2 is FYNNEI. This CDR3 contains 13 residues. DNA of the CDR3: TGTGCCAGCAGTGATCAGGGGAACACTGAAGCTTTCTTT. Encoded protein: CASSDQGNTEAFF.

At least ten counts were recorded for this clonotype. This sequence joins TRBV20-1 and TRBJ2-1; 8 bases are a match to TRBD2. Germline CDR1 and CDR2: DFQATT and SNEGSKA (reference sequence). The V and J ends lost 0 bases and 4 bases, in that order; junction bases with no gene match: 8. The CDR3 spans 16 residues. CDR3: CSARDSGGRWYNEQFF. Written as DNA, the CDR3 is TGCAGTGCTAGAGATAGTGGCGGGAGGTGGTACAATGAGCAGTTCTTC.

This clonotype was observed at least ten times. Here the CDR3 reads CASSQEQREVLGKTQYF. CDR3 bases: TGCGCCAGCAGCCAAGAACAGCGGGAGGTTCTCGGGAAGACCCAGTACTTC. The chain combines TRBV4-1 with TRBJ2-5; 9 nucleotides agree with TRBD2. The junction had 11 bases not matched to a gene; V was cut back by 0 bases and J by 6 bases. The CDR3 length is 17 residues. Germline V CDR1 and CDR2: MGHRA, YSYEKL.

This clonotype was seen ten or more times. This chain connects TRBV20-1 to TRBJ2-5; D remains ambiguous. CDR1 DFQATT and CDR2 SNEGSKA come from the germline V gene (reference sequence). Deletions cut 0 bases from V and 7 bases from J, with 15 bases between. The CDR3 runs 14 residues. Here the CDR3 DNA reads TGCAGTGCTAGAGATTTAGGAGCACGTGGGACCCAGTACTTC. Amino acids: CSARDLGARGTQYF.

This clonotype was seen a few times. The V and J genes are TRBV2 and TRBJ2-3; D possibly corresponds to TRBD1 (5 bases). The ends were cut back, 3 bases at V and 2 bases at J, with 12 bases in the middle. This CDR3 contains 15 residues. Germline-derived CDR1 and CDR2 are SNHLY and FYNNEI. The CDR3 region is CASSEVTALTDTQYF. The CDR3 DNA is TGTGCCAGCAGTGAGGTGACAGCCCTCACAGATACGCAGTATTTT.

This clonotype was counted many times. The genes are TRBV18 and TRBJ2-3; perhaps TRBD1 as D (5 bases). This CDR3 spans 13 amino acids. The V end was cut by 10 bases, the J end by 1 base, with 12 bases between. The germline V gene has CDR1 KGHSH and CDR2 LQKENI. CDR3 in DNA: TGTGCCAACTCGAAACAGGGCACAGATACGCAGTATTTT. Amino acids: CANSKQGTDTQYF.

The V call is TRBV18, the J call TRBJ2-7; TRBD1 matches at 10 bases. The CDR3 has 15 amino acids. The J segment lost 5 bases and the V segment lost 6 bases, leaving 10 bases of the junction unmatched. Germline V gives CDR1 KGHSH, CDR2 LQKENI. CDR3 nucleotide sequence: TGTGCCAGCTCCCGCGGACAGGGGGACCTTAACGAGCAGTACGTC. Its protein is CASSRGQGDLNEQYV.

This clonotype has just a few counts. This chain connects TRBV4-3 to TRBJ2-7; TRBD1 aligns across 11 bases. Trimming cost V 1 base and J 5 bases; bases outside gene matches: 7. The CDR3 sequence is 16 residues long. From germline, CDR1 is LGHNA and CDR2 YSLEER. Written as DNA, the CDR3 is TGCGCCAGCAGCCAAGGGGTACGGACAGGGGGCGACGAGCAGTACTTC. Its translation is CASSQGVRTGGDEQYF.